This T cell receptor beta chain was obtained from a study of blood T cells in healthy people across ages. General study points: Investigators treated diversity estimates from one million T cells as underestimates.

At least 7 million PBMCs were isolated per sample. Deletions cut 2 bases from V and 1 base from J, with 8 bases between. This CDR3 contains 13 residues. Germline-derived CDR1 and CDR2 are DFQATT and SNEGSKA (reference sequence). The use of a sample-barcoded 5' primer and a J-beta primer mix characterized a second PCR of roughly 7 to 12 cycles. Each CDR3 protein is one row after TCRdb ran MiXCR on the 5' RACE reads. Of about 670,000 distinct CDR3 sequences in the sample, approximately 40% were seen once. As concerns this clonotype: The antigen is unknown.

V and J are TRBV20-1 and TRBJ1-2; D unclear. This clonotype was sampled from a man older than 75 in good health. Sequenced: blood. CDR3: CSARSEFNYGYTF. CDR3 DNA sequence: TGCAGTGCTAGATCAGAGTTTAACTATGGCTACACCTTC.